This T cell receptor (beta chain) emerged from a study of blood T cells in healthy people across ages. The study, taken as a whole, reports: Measured against age, TCR beta diversity per million T cells decreased in a roughly linear manner.

The use of a sample-barcoded 5' primer and a J-beta primer mix characterized a second PCR of roughly 7 to 11 cycles. TCRdb called the 5' RACE reads again in MiXCR, with one record for every CDR3 protein. The top ten clones hold roughly 7.9% of a sample with some 1.4 million distinct CDR3 sequences, approximately 40% of them seen once. Healthy individuals of Caucasian origin from Russia, aged roughly 6 to 95, served as donors. About this clonotype itself: The antigen remains unidentified.

The V gene's germline CDR1 is DFQATT and CDR2 SNEGSKA (reference sequence). The V and J ends lost 3 bases and 0 bases respectively, with 13 bases between them. The CDR3 is made up of 15 amino acids. The clonotype comes from a woman aged 18-35 years in good health. The gene calls are TRBV20-1 and TRBJ2-3, with a weak D call TRBD2 (6 bases). Specimen: blood. CDR3 region: CSARGLPRSTDTQYF. CDR3 coding DNA: TGCAGTGCTAGGGGACTCCCGAGGAGCACAGATACGCAGTATTTT.